This T cell receptor beta chain derives from a study of CD4+ T cells in melanoma. Study-level findings and limits: In melanoma, neoantigen-specific CD4+ T cells reportedly differed in differentiation state. A reported correlation linked neoantigen-specific CD4+ T cells to CD8+, macrophage and B cell function.

Comment on this clone: Its target is not known.

The CDR3 length is 14 residues. With V trimmed by 5 bases and J by 7 bases, 10 bases remained unmatched. Germline CDR1 and CDR2: SQVTM and ANQGSEA. Only in-frame clones appear in the TCRdb table, and some are missing; sequencing was by immunoSEQ multiplex PCR. The sample consists of some 110,000 clones, 92% of them appearing once. The clonotype originates from a human donor with melanoma. The sample consisted of peripheral blood. The chain couples TRBV29-1 to TRBJ2-1, with TRBD2 identical over 8 bases. CDR3 sequence reads: CSVSPSGRINEQFF. The CDR3 nucleotides read TGCAGCGTTTCCCCAAGCGGGAGAATTAATGAGCAGTTCTTC.